The 21 T cell receptor beta chains reported below all come from one sample, sequenced in a study of cytomegalovirus exposure and HLA in healthy donors. The PCR used 60 Vbeta and 13 Jbeta primers. Clones were sequenced by immunoSEQ multiplex PCR, and TCRdb holds only the in-frame ones, with some missing. In the table there are some 190,000 clones, 75% to 90% of which are singletons. Sequencing was performed on PBMCs. These receptors were obtained from a boy aged 2 to 10 in good health and CMV-seronegative.

J is TRBJ1-1 and V is TRBV6-5; the D gene is possibly TRBD1 (5 bases). The germline V gene has CDR1 MNHEY and CDR2 SVGAGI. Trimming cost V 6 bases and J 10 bases, with 12 bases left between them. This CDR3 is 11 amino acids long. DNA of the CDR3: TGTGCCAGCAGGGGGGTGGAGGGAGCTTTCTTT. Amino acids: CASRGVEGAFF.

This chain's CDR3 is CASSPRDTPLGDQETQYF. The DNA for the CDR3 is TGTGCCAGCAGCCCCCGGGACACCCCCCTGGGGGACCAAGAGACCCAGTACTTC. The chain has TRBV11-2 and TRBJ2-5; a possible D gene is TRBD1 (6 bases). The CDR3 length is 18 residues. Germline V lookup: CDR1 SGHAT, CDR2 FQNNGV. The V end lost 5 bases, the J end lost 0 bases, and 22 bases lay between the germline ends.

This chain links TRBV2 with TRBJ1-2, with D perhaps TRBD1 (6 bases). The CDR3 is 15 residues long. The germline CDR1 and CDR2 sequences are SNHLY and FYNNEI. V lost 7 bases and J 4 bases, leaving 19 bases between the germline ends. As DNA, the CDR3 is TGTGCCAGCACAGGTGGGGCAGGGGTTGGCTATGGCTACACCTTC. This translates into CASTGGAGVGYGYTF.

The V and J genes are TRBV6-1 and TRBJ2-7, with 9 bases fitting TRBD1. V lost 4 bases, J lost 4 bases, and 11 bases stayed unmatched. The CDR3 runs 16 residues. Germline V lookup: CDR1 MNHNS, CDR2 SASEGT. The CDR3 here is CASSGPHGTGLYEQYF. In nucleotides, the CDR3 is TGTGCCAGCAGTGGCCCCCACGGGACAGGGCTTTACGAGCAGTACTTC.

The genes are TRBV10-1 and TRBJ2-7; 8 positions agree with TRBD2. Unmatched junction bases numbered 6, after V lost 0 bases and J lost 5 bases. The CDR3 totals 15 residues. The germline CDR1 and CDR2 sequences are WNHNN and SYGVQD (reference sequence). The CDR3 sequence: CASSESTGGPDEQYF. The CDR3 coding sequence is TGCGCCAGCAGTGAGTCGACGGGAGGGCCGGACGAGCAGTACTTC.

This chain connects TRBV6-5 to TRBJ2-7; 9 bases match TRBD2. This CDR3 region has 14 residues. V shed 9 bases and J 3 bases; nucleotides not matched to a gene: 9. Germline assignment: CDR1 MNHEY and CDR2 SVGAGI. The CDR3 DNA is TGTGCCAGTGCCCTCGCGGGAGGGATCTACGAGCAGTACTTC. Translating gives CASALAGGIYEQYF.

To note about this clone: Sequence at one end of the junction differs from germline and may be a read error. The chain links TRBV19 to TRBJ2-5; 8 bases fit TRBD2. The germline V gene has CDR1 LNHDA and CDR2 SQIVND (reference sequence). The CDR3 is made up of 15 amino acids. The CDR3: CASSVDEAGDETQYF. The CDR3 coding sequence is TGTGCCAGTAGTGTAGACGAAGCGGGAGACGAGACCCAGTACTTC. Complete variable domain (other parts from reference TRBV19 and TRBJ2-5): DGGITQSPKYLFRKEGQNVTLSCEQNLNHDAMYWYRQDPGQGLRLIYYSQIVNDFQKGDIAEGYSVSREKKESFPLTVTSAQKNPTAFYLCASSVDEAGDETQYFGPGTRLLVL.

The rearrangement links TRBV6-1 to TRBJ2-1; TRBD2 matches 9 bases. With V trimmed by 3 bases and J by 4 bases, 7 bases remained unmatched. The CDR3 length is 16 residues. The germline V gene has CDR1 MNHNS and CDR2 SASEGT. The CDR3 DNA is TGTGCCAGCAGTGAGAGCTTAGCGGGGGCTTACAATGAGCAGTTCTTC. It is translated as CASSESLAGAYNEQFF.

J is TRBJ1-1 and V is TRBV2; D ambiguous. Germline CDR1 reads SNHLY; CDR2 reads FYNNEI. Trimming shortened V by 1 base and J by 1 base, and 10 bases separated the two germline ends. This CDR3 is built from 15 residues. This CDR3 is CASSEDSPKNTEAFF. The CDR3 nucleotides are TGTGCCAGCAGTGAAGACAGTCCCAAGAACACTGAAGCTTTCTTT.

This chain connects TRBV6-1 to TRBJ2-7; the D is unclear. Germline assignment: CDR1 MNHNS and CDR2 SASEGT. Trimming removed 0 bases from V and 3 bases from J, with 6 bases in between. CDR3 length: 13 amino acids. In DNA, the CDR3 is TGTGCCAGCAGTGAAGCGAACAGCTACGAGCAGTACTTC. Its protein product is CASSEANSYEQYF.

This chain connects TRBV27 to TRBJ2-5, with 7 bases lining up with TRBD1. J was trimmed by 5 bases and V by 6 bases; bases with no gene match: 9. Looked up from germline, CDR1 is MNHEY and CDR2 is SMNVEV (reference sequence). This CDR3 has 14 residues. The CDR3 DNA follows: TGTGCCAGCAGGCCCCGACAGGGTCACGAGACCCAGTACTTC. Its translation is CASRPRQGHETQYF.

This clone was seen a few times. This chain uses TRBV27 with TRBJ1-1, with D unclear. V lost 5 bases, J lost 8 bases, and 18 bases lay in between. The CDR3 is 14 residues long. From germline, CDR1 is MNHEY and CDR2 SMNVEV (reference sequence). CDR3 sequence: CASSHRTGTTEAFF. The DNA of the CDR3 is TGTGCCAGCAGTCATCGCACGGGTACTACCGAAGCTTTCTTT.

Written as DNA, the CDR3 is TGTGCCAGCAGCCAAAGACAGGGGGGCACTGAAGCTTTCTTT. As protein: CASSQRQGGTEAFF. The rearrangement uses TRBV7-3 and TRBJ1-1, with 9 bases that match TRBD1. After removal of 5 bases from V and 4 bases from J, the junction contained 5 bases not matched to a gene. The V gene's germline CDR1 is SGHTA and CDR2 FQGTGA. The CDR3 spans 14 residues.

The chain employs TRBV5-1 and TRBJ2-3, with 15 bases aligning to TRBD2. Germline CDR1 is SGHRS and CDR2 is YFSETQ. CDR3 size: 18 residues. Trimming took 4 bases from V and 0 from J; bases not matched to a gene: 6. The DNA of the CDR3 is TGCGCCAGCAGCACGGGACTAGCGGGAGGATCTAGCACAGATACGCAGTATTTT. Translated: CASSTGLAGGSSTDTQYF.

The chain has TRBV9 and TRBJ1-1; the D is unclear. V was cut by 0 bases and J by 3 bases, with 12 bases left in between. Germline assignment: CDR1 SGDLS and CDR2 YYNGEE. This CDR3 comprises 15 residues. The CDR3: CASSVVFNRDTEAFF. CDR3 coding DNA: TGTGCCAGCAGCGTAGTATTTAACCGGGACACTGAAGCTTTCTTT.

This clone turned up a few times. V is TRBV7-9 and J is TRBJ2-1; 8 nucleotides match TRBD2. Looked up from germline, CDR1 is SEHNR and CDR2 is FQNEAQ (reference sequence). The V gene end was trimmed by 5 bases and the J gene end by 0 bases; junction bases not matched to a gene: 0. CDR3 length: 14 residues. The chain's CDR3 is CASSSGSSYNEQFF. In nucleotides, the CDR3 is TGTGCCAGCAGCAGCGGGAGCTCCTACAATGAGCAGTTCTTC.

The chain carries TRBV28 and TRBJ1-4, with TRBD1 matching over 8 bases. J was trimmed by 4 bases and V by 2 bases; bases with no gene match: 3. Germline CDR1 reads MDHEN; CDR2 reads SYDVKM. CDR3 length equals 15 residues. In DNA, the CDR3 is TGTGCCAGCAGTTTAGGACAGGGCCTTAATGAAAAACTGTTTTTT. Protein sequence: CASSLGQGLNEKLFF.

The genes are TRBV6-5 and TRBJ2-3, with D possibly matching TRBD2 (6 bases). Germline CDR1 is MNHEY and CDR2 is SVGAGI. With 2 bases removed from V and 4 bases from J, the gap between germline ends came to 13 bases. This CDR3 region has 15 residues. The CDR3 DNA is TGTGCCAGCAGTTACCAGGCTAGCGATGCAGATACGCAGTATTTT. Protein product: CASSYQASDADTQYF.

J is TRBJ2-1 and V is TRBV27; 14 positions agree with TRBD2. Germline-derived CDR1 and CDR2 are MNHEY and SMNVEV (reference sequence). The length of the CDR3 is 15 residues. J lost 9 bases, V lost 8 bases, and 9 bases had no gene match. CDR3 in amino acids: CASRPMGLAGVEQFF. The DNA for the CDR3 is TGTGCCAGCCGACCTATGGGACTAGCGGGAGTTGAGCAGTTCTTC.

CDR3 amino acids: CASSTRDINSPLHF. The CDR3 bases are TGTGCCAGTAGCACCCGGGACATCAATTCACCCCTCCACTTT. This chain uses TRBV19 with TRBJ1-6, with D tentatively TRBD1 (6 bases). Trimming shortened V by 6 bases and J by 7 bases, and 13 bases separated the two germline ends. CDR1 and CDR2 (germline): LNHDA, SQIVND (reference sequence). The CDR3 consists of 14 residues.

To note about this clone: A junction boundary mismatches the germline segment, possibly from a read error. This rearrangement joins TRBV7-9 to TRBJ1-2; maybe TRBD1 (5 bases). CDR1 is SEHNR, CDR2 FQNEAQ, per germline (reference sequence). The CDR3 runs 12 residues. CDR3 nucleotide sequence: TGTTCCAGCAGCCCCCAGGGCTCCGGCTACACCTTC. As protein: CSSSPQGSGYTF.